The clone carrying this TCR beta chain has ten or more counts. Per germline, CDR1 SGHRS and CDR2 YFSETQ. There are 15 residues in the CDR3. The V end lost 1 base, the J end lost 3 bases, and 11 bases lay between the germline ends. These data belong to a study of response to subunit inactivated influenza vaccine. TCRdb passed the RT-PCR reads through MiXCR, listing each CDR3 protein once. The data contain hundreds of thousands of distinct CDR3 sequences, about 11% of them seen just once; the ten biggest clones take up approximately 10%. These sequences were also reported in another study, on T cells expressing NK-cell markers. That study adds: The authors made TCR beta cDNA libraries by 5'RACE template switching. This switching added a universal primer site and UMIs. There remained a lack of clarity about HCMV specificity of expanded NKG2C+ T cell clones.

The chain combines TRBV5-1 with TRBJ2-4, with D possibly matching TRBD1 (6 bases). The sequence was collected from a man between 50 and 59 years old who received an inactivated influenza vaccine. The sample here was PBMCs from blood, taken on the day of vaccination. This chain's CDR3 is CASSLSGGLKNIQYF. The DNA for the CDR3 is TGCGCCAGCAGCTTGAGTGGGGGCCTCAAAAACATTCAGTACTTC.